This T cell receptor (beta chain) is drawn from a study of shared clonotypes between healthy human individuals. TCRdb keeps only in-frame clones here, not all; method: immunoSEQ multiplex PCR. The table lists 2 million to 2.5 million clones, approximately 96% of them singletons. V lost 5 bases and J lost 8, with 15 bases in between. Germline CDR1 MNHNY, CDR2 SVGAGI (reference sequence). This CDR3 contains 14 residues. The sequence derives from a man between 18 and 29 years old in good health. Specimen: naive CD4+ T cells sorted from blood. Specified subset: CD45RA+ positively selected. The chain employs TRBV6-6 and TRBJ1-4, with D tentatively TRBD1 (5 bases). The CDR3 DNA follows: TGTGCCAGCAGTCTATTCCGGGGACCGGAAAAACTGTTTTTT. It is translated as CASSLFRGPEKLFF.